A selection of T cell receptor beta chains follows, all from one sample in a study of naive and memory T cell subsets. From the UMI-ligation and nested PCR reads, TCRdb called clonotypes with MiXCR, one entry per CDR3 protein. The sample has approximately 90,000 distinct CDR3 sequences, about 11% seen once. Sequencing was performed on naive CD4+ T cells from blood. The receptors originated from a human donor in good health. Both conserved end residues are part of each CDR3. The D gene is left open where the match is weak. Clone size appears in some rows only: once, few, many, or a class for an expanded clone.

D	V	size	J	DNA	CDR3
-	TRBV5-1	many	TRBJ1-2	TGCGCCAGTAGCATGGGTACATTGGAAGGCTACACCTTC	CASSMGTLEGYTF
-	TRBV5-1	-	TRBJ2-5	TGCGCCAGCAGCTTCAGGGGCCCGGCACAAGAGACCCAGTACTTC	CASSFRGPAQETQYF
TRBD1	TRBV24-1	-	TRBJ1-1	TGTGCCACCAGTGAACACCCCACCCCGGGACAGGGGGTGACTGAAGCTTTCTTT	CATSEHPTPGQGVTEAFF
TRBD2	TRBV9	-	TRBJ2-6	TGTGCCAGCAGCGGGAATAAGCGGGAGGGCCTACTCTCTGGGGCCAACGTCCTGACTTTC	CASSGNKREGLLSGANVLTF
TRBD1	TRBV30	many	TRBJ2-7	TGTGCCTGGAGCCGGGACAGGGCCACCCACGAGCAGTACTTC	CAWSRDRATHEQYF
TRBD1	TRBV7-3	-	TRBJ2-3	TGTGCCAGCAGCAGATCGGGACAGGCCACAGATACGCAGTATTTT	CASSRSGQATDTQYF
-	TRBV19	-	TRBJ1-5	TGTGCCAGTAATGGGTTGGAGGGATTTGAGCATTTT	CASNGLEGFEHF
-	TRBV2	few	TRBJ2-7	TGTGCCAGCAGGGCCGAAGGACCGATAACCTACGAGCAGTACTTC	CASRAEGPITYEQYF
-	TRBV5-1	-	TRBJ2-3	TGCGCCAGCAGCGCCGGGAGCACAGATACGCAGTATTTT	CASSAGSTDTQYF
-	TRBV3-1	-	TRBJ2-3	TGTGCCAGCCAGAAGTTCGGGAGCACAGATACGCAGTATTTT	CASQKFGSTDTQYF
TRBD2	TRBV4-3	-	TRBJ2-2	TGCGCCAGCAGCCAAGATACTAGCGGGGGCGAAAGCACCGGGGAGCTGTTTTTT	CASSQDTSGGESTGELFF
-	TRBV10-3	many	TRBJ1-3	TGTGCCATAGGCGGGAGCTCTCTCTCTGGAAACACCATATATTTT	CAIGGSSLSGNTIYF
TRBD1	TRBV7-2	few	TRBJ2-1	TGTGCCAGCAGCTTGTTAGTCTTAAGGACAGGGATTACGAATGAGCAGTTCTTC	CASSLLVLRTGITNEQFF
TRBD1	TRBV10-2	many	TRBJ2-1	TGCGCCAGCAGAACCTCCGGGACAGGGAACAATGAGCAGTTCTTC	CASRTSGTGNNEQFF
-	TRBV7-2	many	TRBJ2-3	TGTGCCAGCAGCTACGGACCCGGCACAGATACGCAGTATTTT	CASSYGPGTDTQYF
-	TRBV6-2/TRBV6-3	-	TRBJ1-3	TGTGCCAGCAGATTCGGCTCTGGAAACACCATATATTTT	CASRFGSGNTIYF
-	TRBV29-1	many	TRBJ2-3	TGCAGCGTCAGGACAGATTACACAGATACGCAGTATTTT	CSVRTDYTDTQYF
TRBD2	TRBV28	few	TRBJ2-7	TGTGCCAGCCCTCCCACTAGCGGGAGCCCGAGCTACGAGCAGTACTTC	CASPPTSGSPSYEQYF